Shown below are 21 T cell receptor beta chains from a single sample sequenced in a study of T cell responses to AZD1222 COVID-19 vaccine. Method: immunoSEQ multiplex PCR; TCRdb's copy keeps in-frame clones and lacks some. The table has 90,000 to 130,000 clones, 92% seen once; the top ten hold 2% to 2.5%. Source: peripheral blood, taken 28 days after the second AZD1222 dose. The receptors come from an adult who received the AZD1222 COVID-19 vaccine.

The chain is built from TRBV7-8 and TRBJ1-2; D unresolved. This CDR3 spans 15 amino acids. V lost 1 base and J lost 0, with 9 bases in between. From germline, CDR1 is SGHVS and CDR2 FQNEAQ. The CDR3 DNA follows: TGTGCCAGCAGCTTAGAGTCCCCTGCTAACTATGGCTACACCTTC. It specifies CASSLESPANYGYTF.

The CDR3 is CAWGKQGINEQFF. For the CDR3, the DNA is TGTGCCTGGGGAAAGCAGGGAATCAATGAGCAGTTCTTC. The chain links TRBV30 to TRBJ2-1; possibly TRBD1 for D (5 bases). The germline CDR1 and CDR2 sequences are GTSNPN and SVGIG (reference sequence). V lost 5 bases, J lost 6 bases, and 14 bases lay in between. This CDR3 contains 13 residues.

The chain uses TRBV4-1 and TRBJ1-5; 8 bases map to TRBD1. The CDR3 length is 15 residues. The germline gives CDR1 MGHRA, CDR2 YSYEKL. Trimming at V came to 4 bases and at J to 6 bases, leaving 8 bases not matched to a gene. The CDR3 loop is CASSPLTGEGQPQHF. CDR3 nucleotides: TGCGCCAGCAGCCCGCTGACAGGGGAGGGTCAGCCCCAGCATTTT.

The genes are TRBV9 and TRBJ2-3, with D uncertain. This CDR3 has 13 amino acids. The germline gives CDR1 SGDLS, CDR2 YYNGEE. Trimming took off 3 bases at V and 7 bases at J, with 12 bases between the two ends. The CDR3 coding sequence is TGTGCCAGCAGCGGCCCCAGTAGTTATACGCAGTATTTT. Translation: CASSGPSSYTQYF.

This chain joins TRBV6-1 and TRBJ2-7, with a possible D match to TRBD2 (5 bases). Germline V gene lookup returns CDR1 MNHNS and CDR2 SASEGT. The V end lost 2 bases, the J end lost 5 bases, and 22 bases lay between the germline ends. The CDR3 length is 17 residues. CDR3 in amino acids: CASSEIVTTFLYHEQYF. CDR3 bases: TGTGCCAGCAGTGAAATAGTGACTACATTCCTCTACCACGAGCAGTACTTC.

In this sample, this clone turned up a few times. J is TRBJ2-2 and V is TRBV19, with D possibly TRBD1 on 6 matching bases. The length of the CDR3 is 18 residues. Trimming removed 3 bases from V and 4 bases from J, with 21 bases in between. Germline CDR1 and CDR2: LNHDA and SQIVND (reference sequence). CDR3 sequence reads: CASSIQRTANTLTGELFF. The DNA of the CDR3 is TGTGCCAGTAGTATCCAGCGGACAGCGAACACCCTCACCGGGGAGCTGTTTTTT.

The V gene is TRBV9, the J gene TRBJ2-2; 12 positions agree with TRBD1. The CDR3 has 17 residues. After removal of 3 bases from V and 7 bases from J, the junction contained 10 bases not matched to a gene. Germline CDR1 and CDR2: SGDLS and YYNGEE. CDR3 bases: TGTGCCAGCAGCGAGCCGTCGGGGACAGGGGGCAGCGGGGAGCTGTTTTTT. The encoded protein is CASSEPSGTGGSGELFF. The whole variable domain, remainder taken from reference TRBV9 and TRBJ2-2, is DSGVTQTPKHLITATGQRVTLRCSPRSGDLSVYWYQQSLDQGLQFLIQYYNGEERAKGNILERFSAQQFPDLHSELNLSSLELGDSALYFCASSEPSGTGGSGELFFGEGSRLTVL.

The V gene is TRBV19, the J gene TRBJ2-7, with 8 bases fitting TRBD1. This CDR3 has 15 amino acids. Per germline, CDR1 LNHDA and CDR2 SQIVND (reference sequence). J was trimmed by 5 bases and V by 6 bases; bases with no gene match: 12. CDR3 residues: CASSATRTGLDEQYF. CDR3 bases: TGTGCCAGTAGCGCCACAAGGACAGGGTTGGACGAGCAGTACTTC.

CDR3 region: CASKGTHNSPLHF. For the CDR3, the DNA is TGTGCCAGTAAGGGGACCCATAATTCACCCCTCCACTTT. The gene calls are TRBV19 and TRBJ1-6; the D gene is possibly TRBD1 (5 bases). Germline values: CDR1 LNHDA, CDR2 SQIVND (reference sequence). Trimming removed 7 bases from V and 5 bases from J, with 9 bases in between. The CDR3 has 13 residues.

The genes are TRBV18 and TRBJ2-1, with no clear D. Germline CDR1 reads KGHSH; CDR2 reads LQKENI. V was clipped by 2 bases and J by 4 bases, with 12 bases between them. The CDR3 runs 15 residues. DNA of the CDR3: TGTGCCAGCTCACCAGGTGCCAACAGATACAATGAGCAGTTCTTC. Translated, it gives CASSPGANRYNEQFF.

V is TRBV28 and J is TRBJ1-2, with D maybe TRBD1 (5 bases). The CDR3 spans 13 residues. Trimming shortened V by 10 bases and J by 4 bases, and 16 bases separated the two germline ends. Germline-derived CDR1 and CDR2 are MDHEN and SYDVKM. This chain's CDR3 is CATHLGTFYGYTF. The CDR3 region has the DNA TGTGCCACCCACTTAGGGACTTTCTATGGCTACACCTTC.

This clone has a handful of counts. The CDR3: CASSPRGGFTEAFF. The CDR3 DNA follows: TGTGCCAGCTCACCACGTGGGGGCTTCACTGAAGCTTTCTTT. The rearrangement links TRBV18 to TRBJ1-1; a weak D match, TRBD1 (6 bases). With 1 base removed from V and 4 bases from J, the gap between germline ends came to 10 bases. Per the germline V gene, CDR1 is KGHSH and CDR2 is LQKENI. The CDR3 spans 14 residues.

The rearrangement uses TRBV7-6 and TRBJ2-1, with 7 nucleotides matching TRBD2. CDR3 length equals 17 residues. V was clipped by 5 bases and J by 5 bases; unmatched bases: 15. Germline CDR1 SGHVS, CDR2 FNYEAQ. The CDR3 region has the DNA TGTGCCAGCAGCCGGCCTGGTGGGCTAGCGGCTCACAATGAGCAGTTCTTC. Protein: CASSRPGGLAAHNEQFF.

The chain uses TRBV24-1 and TRBJ1-2; no clear D. This CDR3 has 14 residues. Between the trimmed V and J ends, which lost 2 bases and 4 bases, there was a span of 10 bases. Germline CDR1 KGHDR, CDR2 SFDVKD. The CDR3 loop reads CATSDSGRLYGYTF. Written as DNA, the CDR3 is TGTGCCACCAGTGATTCGGGCAGACTCTATGGCTACACCTTC.

The chain uses TRBV10-3 and TRBJ1-5, with D unresolved. This CDR3 has 14 residues. Germline V gene sequence: CDR1 ENHRY, CDR2 SYGVKD. The V gene lost 2 bases and the J gene lost 2 bases, with 7 bases spanning the gap. The CDR3 reads CAISEVGGNQPQHF. In nucleotides, the CDR3 is TGTGCCATCAGTGAGGTCGGGGGCAATCAGCCCCAGCATTTT.

The CDR3 coding sequence is TGTGCCAGCAGTTCTTTAGACAGGGGTGGGGCCTACGAGCAGTACTTC. Protein product: CASSSLDRGGAYEQYF. The rearrangement joins TRBV6-5 to TRBJ2-7; 8 bases are shared with TRBD1. The CDR3 consists of 16 residues. Unmatched junction bases numbered 10, after V lost 4 bases and J lost 2 bases. Germline assignment: CDR1 MNHEY and CDR2 SVGAGI.

The V and J genes are TRBV7-2 and TRBJ2-3; D tentatively reads TRBD1 or TRBD2 (5 bases each). The V and J ends lost 3 bases and 2 bases respectively, with 12 bases between them. In germline, CDR1 is SGHTA, CDR2 FQGNSA. The CDR3 consists of 15 residues. The CDR3 nucleotides read TGTGCCAGCAGCTTGACTGGGACCTACACAGATACGCAGTATTTT. It is translated as CASSLTGTYTDTQYF. Supplemented by reference TRBV7-2 and TRBJ2-3, the full variable domain reads GAGVSQSPSNKVTEKGKDVELRCDPISGHTALYWYRQSLGQGLEFLIYFQGNSAPDKSGLPSDRFSAERTGGSVSTLTIQRTQQEDSAVYLCASSLTGTYTDTQYFGPGTRLTVL.

CDR3 loop: CASTLERGRHNEQFF. The CDR3 nucleotides are TGTGCCAGCACTTTAGAGCGGGGGAGACACAATGAGCAGTTCTTC. The gene calls are TRBV2 and TRBJ2-1; TRBD2 matches at 8 bases. Germline V gene sequence: CDR1 SNHLY, CDR2 FYNNEI. V gave up 7 bases and J gave up 5 bases; unmatched junction bases: 10. There are 15 residues in the CDR3.

The V gene is TRBV7-2, the J gene TRBJ1-1, with D unclear. Germline values: CDR1 SGHTA, CDR2 FQGNSA. The CDR3 totals 13 residues. With 7 bases removed from V and 5 bases from J, the gap between germline ends came to 14 bases. The chain's CDR3 is CASNRGGGTEAFF. DNA of the CDR3: TGTGCCAGCAACCGGGGAGGTGGTACTGAAGCTTTCTTT.

CDR3: CASSRVRGSPLHF. The CDR3 DNA reads TGTGCCAGCAGCCGGGTTAGGGGATCACCCCTCCACTTT. The chain couples TRBV5-6 to TRBJ1-6; D is possibly TRBD1 (5 bases). Per germline, CDR1 SGHDT and CDR2 YYEEEE. The CDR3 contains 13 residues. Trimming stripped 4 bases from V and 10 bases from J, with 12 bases between.

The rearrangement uses TRBV6-6 and TRBJ1-2; 9 bases are shared with TRBD1. The CDR3 loop spans 15 amino acids. The germline CDR1 and CDR2 sequences are MNHNY and SVGAGI (reference sequence). The V and J ends lost 5 bases and 4 bases, in that order; junction bases with no gene match: 8. CDR3 bases: TGTGCCAGCAGTCCGGGACAGGGTTTTTTCTATGGCTACACCTTC. Translated: CASSPGQGFFYGYTF.